This is a list of T cell receptor beta chains from one sample in a study of beta chain features in type 1 diabetes. The repertoire was sequenced with immunoSEQ multiplex PCR; TCRdb's copy has only in-frame clones and lacks some. The sample carries approximately 160,000 clones, less than 9.5% recorded once. The sample consisted of central memory CD4+ T cells from blood. These receptor sequences come from a man aged 18-30 years in good health. CDR3s include the opening cysteine and the closing phenylalanine or tryptophan. D genes are given only for firm matches. Expanded clones are given a class, and other clones once, few, many or no size at all.

>TRBJ1-5|few|TRBV28|.
CASSRNRDSNQPQHF
TGTGCCAGCAGTCGTAACAGGGATAGCAATCAGCCCCAGCATTTT
>TRBJ2-7|many|TRBV5-1|.
CASSLDTGSEQYF
TGCGCCAGCAGCCTGGATACGGGGTCCGAGCAGTACTTC
>TRBJ1-1|.|TRBV28|TRBD1
CASSTQQGAWGDTEAFF
TGTGCCAGCAGTACTCAACAGGGGGCGTGGGGGGACACTGAAGCTTTCTTT
>TRBJ2-2|few|TRBV11-3|.
CASSNHRADAGELFF
TGTGCCAGCAGCAATCACAGGGCGGACGCCGGGGAGCTGTTTTTT
>TRBJ2-5|few|TRBV28|.
CASSLNGQGYQETQYF
TGTGCCAGCAGTTTGAACGGGCAGGGGTACCAAGAGACCCAGTACTTC
>TRBJ1-2|.|TRBV15|.
CATSRDVGGDDGYTF
TGTGCCACCAGCAGAGATGTTGGGGGGGACGATGGCTACACCTTC
>TRBJ2-2|.|TRBV29-1|.
CSVGTHSDTGELFF
TGCAGCGTAGGGACTCATTCGGACACCGGGGAGCTGTTTTTT
>TRBJ1-5|.|TRBV7-2|TRBD1
CASSLGAGGLGNNQPQHF
TGTGCCAGCAGCTTAGGGGCAGGGGGTTTGGGTAACAATCAGCCCCAGCATTTT
>TRBJ2-5|.|TRBV11-2|TRBD1
CASSRTGGAGGETQYF
TGTGCCAGCAGTCGAACAGGGGGCGCAGGGGGAGAGACCCAGTACTTC
>TRBJ2-3|many|TRBV2|TRBD2
CASSVASGGTDTQYF
TGTGCCAGCAGTGTTGCTAGCGGGGGGACAGATACGCAGTATTTT
>TRBJ2-5|few|TRBV7-3|TRBD1
CASSLTGGAETQYF
TGTGCCAGCAGCTTGACAGGGGGCGCTGAGACCCAGTACTTC
>TRBJ1-4|.|TRBV4-1|TRBD1
CASSLTGGTGEKLFF
TGCGCCAGCAGCCTAACAGGGGGCACGGGAGAAAAACTGTTTTTT
>TRBJ2-7|.|TRBV5-4|.
CAEGSGGEIGIYEQYF
TGTGCCGAAGGGTCCGGAGGGGAAATAGGTATCTACGAGCAGTACTTC
>TRBJ1-5|.|TRBV2|.
CASSEWQGSYQPQHF
TGTGCCAGCAGTGAATGGCAAGGTAGCTATCAGCCCCAGCATTTT
>TRBJ1-5|many|TRBV29-1|.
CSVEDLRGNQPQHF
TGCAGCGTTGAAGATCTTCGGGGCAATCAGCCCCAGCATTTT
>TRBJ2-1|.|TRBV27|.
CASSLSDTYFSEQFF
TGTGCCAGCAGTTTATCGGACACTTATTTTTCGGAGCAGTTCTTC
>TRBJ1-1|.|TRBV4-3|.
CASRYGGAGTEAFF
TGCGCCAGCAGATACGGGGGGGCCGGCACTGAAGCTTTCTTT
>TRBJ1-6|.|TRBV2|.
CASSEARTANSPLHF
TGTGCCAGCAGTGAAGCAAGGACAGCCAATTCACCCCTCCACTTT
>TRBJ1-1|few|TRBV5-1|.
CASSSLGGAGPEAFF
TGCGCCAGCAGCTCCCTCGGTGGGGCAGGTCCTGAAGCTTTCTTT
>TRBJ2-3|.|TRBV5-1|TRBD1
CASSYRDSRTDTQYF
TGCGCCAGCAGCTACCGGGACAGCCGCACAGATACGCAGTATTTT
>TRBJ2-2|.|TRBV6-1|TRBD1
CASSETGVVTGELFF
TGTGCCAGCAGTGAAACAGGGGTGGTCACCGGGGAGCTGTTTTTT
>TRBJ1-3|.|TRBV7-9|.
CASSSTEFHSGNTIYF
TGTGCCAGCAGTTCGACAGAATTTCACTCTGGAAACACCATATATTTT
>TRBJ2-3|few|TRBV4-3|TRBD1
CASSQGQGKRQYF
TGCGCCAGCAGCCAGGGACAGGGGAAGAGGCAGTATTTT
>TRBJ2-3|few|TRBV9|TRBD2
CASSSGTSGLLTDTQYF
TGTGCCAGCAGCTCCGGGACTAGCGGACTACTCACAGATACGCAGTATTTT
>TRBJ1-3|.|TRBV11-2|TRBD1
CASSSLDRTGNTIYF
TGTGCCAGCAGCTCACTGGACAGGACTGGAAACACCATATATTTT
>TRBJ2-5|few|TRBV4-3|TRBD1
CASSRETGGEETQYF
TGCGCCAGCAGCCGAGAGACAGGGGGCGAAGAGACCCAGTACTTC
>TRBJ2-7|.|TRBV6-6|TRBD2
CASARGPGLAGHEQYF
TGTGCCAGCGCCAGGGGACCGGGACTAGCGGGACACGAGCAGTACTTC
>TRBJ1-4|few|TRBV7-9|TRBD1
CASSRGTVDEKLFF
TGTGCCAGCAGCCGCGGGACAGTTGATGAAAAACTGTTTTTT
>TRBJ1-1|many|TRBV14|TRBD1
CASSQPSADRTLAEAFF
TGTGCCAGCAGCCAACCTTCCGCGGACAGGACCTTGGCTGAAGCTTTCTTT
>TRBJ2-7|.|TRBV7-2|TRBD1
CASSFSSGTGAYEQYF
TGTGCCAGCAGCTTTTCCTCCGGGACAGGAGCTTACGAGCAGTACTTC
>TRBJ2-4|few|TRBV7-2|TRBD1
CASSLGQGGKNIQYF
TGTGCCAGCAGCCTGGGACAGGGCGGCAAAAACATTCAGTACTTC
>TRBJ2-7|.|TRBV9|TRBD1
CASSERGQGDEQYF
TGTGCCAGCAGCGAAAGGGGGCAGGGGGACGAGCAGTACTTC
>TRBJ2-2|few|TRBV4-1|.
CASSLYLSGGGVSGELFF
TGCGCCAGCAGCCTCTACCTATCCGGAGGCGGCGTGTCCGGGGAGCTGTTTTTT
>TRBJ2-1|many|TRBV30|.
CARSLDNEQFF
TGTGCTCGAAGTCTAGATAATGAGCAGTTCTTC
>TRBJ2-7|.|TRBV11-2|.
CASSLARSYEQYF
TGTGCCAGCAGCTTAGCCAGGTCCTACGAGCAGTACTTC
>TRBJ1-5|few|TRBV7-2|.
CASSLWGDSNQPQHF
TGTGCCAGCAGCTTATGGGGGGATAGCAATCAGCCCCAGCATTTT
>TRBJ1-2|.|TRBV29-1|.
CSVGVGGAGMANYGYTF
TGCAGCGTTGGAGTGGGAGGGGCAGGGATGGCTAACTATGGCTACACCTTC
>TRBJ2-3|.|TRBV6-6|.
CASSSDSLTDTQYF
TGTGCCAGCAGCTCCGACAGTCTCACAGATACGCAGTATTTT
>TRBJ2-2|few|TRBV6-5|.
CASSLWGANTGELFF
TGTGCCAGCAGTCTCTGGGGGGCGAACACCGGGGAGCTGTTTTTT
>TRBJ2-5|many|TRBV7-8|TRBD1
CASSMTGQETQYF
TGTGCCAGCTCGATGACAGGGCAAGAGACCCAGTACTTC
>TRBJ1-2|few|TRBV6-5|TRBD1
CASSYSGQVRYGYTF
TGTGCCAGCAGTTACTCCGGACAGGTGCGCTATGGCTACACCTTC
>TRBJ1-5|few|TRBV5-6|.
CASSWGGGGGQPQHF
TGTGCCAGCAGCTGGGGGGGCGGGGGAGGGCAGCCCCAGCATTTT
>TRBJ2-2|few|TRBV7-9|.
CASSPGGRGTGELFF
TGTGCCAGCAGCCCGGGGGGCCGAGGCACCGGGGAGCTGTTTTTT
>TRBJ1-5|few|TRBV5-6|.
CASSLASGGVNQPQHF
TGTGCCAGCAGCTTGGCGTCCGGGGGAGTGAATCAGCCCCAGCATTTT
>TRBJ2-5|.|TRBV11-3|TRBD2
CASSPWTSGRNVETQYF
TGTGCCAGCAGCCCCTGGACTAGCGGGAGAAATGTGGAGACCCAGTACTTC